The rows below give T cell receptor beta chains drawn from one sample of a study of early T cells in non-severe SARS-CoV-2 infection. TCRdb reanalysed the 5' RACE reads using MiXCR and keeps one entry per CDR3 protein. This table has about 42,000 distinct CDR3 sequences, roughly 7.1% appearing once. Sequencing input: whole blood. The receptors were sampled from an adult who was a healthcare worker with PCR-confirmed SARS-CoV-2 infection or an uninfected control (not recorded which). CDR3s include the opening cysteine and the closing phenylalanine or tryptophan. A D gene is named only where the DNA matches it firmly. Clone sizes are given selectively: once, few, many, or a class where the clone is expanded.

CDR3 protein: CASSYMGQGPQNIQYF; CDR3 DNA: TGTGCCAGCAGTTATATGGGACAGGGCCCCCAAAACATTCAGTACTTC; J gene: TRBJ2-4; clone size: many; D gene: TRBD1; V gene: TRBV6-2/TRBV6-3
CDR3 protein: CSVEAGRGDQETQYF; CDR3 DNA: TGCAGCGTTGAAGCCGGGAGGGGGGACCAAGAGACCCAGTACTTC; J gene: TRBJ2-5; clone size: -; D gene: TRBD2; V gene: TRBV29-1
CDR3 protein: CASSPGMRGAEQFF; CDR3 DNA: TGTGCCAGCAGCCCTGGGATGAGGGGGGCTGAGCAGTTCTTC; J gene: TRBJ2-1; clone size: many; D gene: -; V gene: TRBV5-4
CDR3 protein: CASSQDRRGGSQPQHF; CDR3 DNA: TGCGCCAGCAGCCAAGATCGCCGGGGGGGAAGTCAGCCCCAGCATTTT; J gene: TRBJ1-5; clone size: -; D gene: -; V gene: TRBV4-3
CDR3 protein: CASSLAGGSGSPLHF; CDR3 DNA: TGTGCCAGCAGCTTAGCCGGGGGAAGCGGTTCACCCCTCCACTTT; J gene: TRBJ1-6; clone size: many; D gene: -; V gene: TRBV7-9
CDR3 protein: CASSPTAVGGDTQYF; CDR3 DNA: TGTGCCAGCAGCCCGACCGCGGTCGGAGGAGATACGCAGTATTTT; J gene: TRBJ2-3; clone size: many; D gene: -; V gene: TRBV27
CDR3 protein: CATSRDKAGTQYF; CDR3 DNA: TGTGCCACCAGCAGAGACAAAGCGGGGACCCAGTACTTC; J gene: TRBJ2-5; clone size: many; D gene: -; V gene: TRBV15
CDR3 protein: CASATGQLDPGELFF; CDR3 DNA: TGTGCCAGCGCGACCGGACAGCTCGACCCTGGGGAGCTGTTTTTT; J gene: TRBJ2-2; clone size: few; D gene: -; V gene: TRBV6-2/TRBV6-3
CDR3 protein: CASSRGRQGMNTEAFF; CDR3 DNA: TGTGCCAGCAGCAGGGGGAGACAGGGGATGAACACTGAAGCTTTCTTT; J gene: TRBJ1-1; clone size: -; D gene: TRBD1; V gene: TRBV7-2
CDR3 protein: CAWSVTRTNTEAFF; CDR3 DNA: TGTGCCTGGAGTGTAACCCGGACGAACACTGAAGCTTTCTTT; J gene: TRBJ1-1; clone size: -; D gene: -; V gene: TRBV30
CDR3 protein: CACTGVEEKPFF; CDR3 DNA: TGTGCCTGCACAGGGGTCGAGGAAAAACCGTTTTTT; J gene: TRBJ1-4; clone size: -; D gene: TRBD1; V gene: TRBV30
CDR3 protein: CASSLSGAGSGNTIYF; CDR3 DNA: TGTGCCAGCAGCTTATCTGGCGCCGGCTCTGGAAACACCATATATTTT; J gene: TRBJ1-3; clone size: few; D gene: -; V gene: TRBV11-2
CDR3 protein: CASKDRRNEKLFF; CDR3 DNA: TGTGCCAGCAAGGACAGGCGTAATGAAAAACTGTTTTTT; J gene: TRBJ1-4; clone size: many; D gene: TRBD1; V gene: TRBV12-3/TRBV12-4
CDR3 protein: CATSDLSRPYEQYF; CDR3 DNA: TGTGCCACCAGTGATTTGTCCCGGCCGTACGAGCAGTACTTC; J gene: TRBJ2-7; clone size: -; D gene: -; V gene: TRBV24-1
CDR3 protein: CASRSLAGELFF; CDR3 DNA: TGTGCCAGCAGATCGCTTGCCGGGGAGCTGTTTTTT; J gene: TRBJ2-2; clone size: few; D gene: -; V gene: TRBV5-8
CDR3 protein: CASSLTESRSEQYF; CDR3 DNA: TGTGCCAGCTCACTAACAGAATCCCGAAGCGAGCAGTACTTC; J gene: TRBJ2-7; clone size: many; D gene: -; V gene: TRBV18
CDR3 protein: CASSTYPGQASTYSYNEQFF; CDR3 DNA: TGTGCCAGCAGCACTTATCCGGGACAGGCATCTACCTACTCCTACAATGAGCAGTTCTTC; J gene: TRBJ2-1; clone size: -; D gene: -; V gene: TRBV21-1
CDR3 protein: CASSYRAGGTTDTQYF; CDR3 DNA: TGTGCCAGCAGTTACCGTGCGGGGGGTACCACAGATACGCAGTATTTT; J gene: TRBJ2-3; clone size: few; D gene: TRBD2; V gene: TRBV6-5
CDR3 protein: CASSRRGTTFTEAFF; CDR3 DNA: TGTGCCAGTAGTCGGAGGGGGACTACGTTCACTGAAGCTTTCTTT; J gene: TRBJ1-1; clone size: few; D gene: -; V gene: TRBV19
CDR3 protein: CASSTFGAAHNTDTQYF; CDR3 DNA: TGTGCCAGCAGCACCTTTGGGGCAGCCCACAACACAGATACGCAGTATTTT; J gene: TRBJ2-3; clone size: medium-sized; D gene: -; V gene: TRBV9
CDR3 protein: CASSLALGGGTQYF; CDR3 DNA: TGTGCCAGCAGCTTGGCCCTCGGTGGCGGGACGCAGTATTTT; J gene: TRBJ2-3; clone size: many; D gene: -; V gene: TRBV5-8
CDR3 protein: CASSRTSGSSYEQYF; CDR3 DNA: TGTGCCAGCAGCCGCACTAGCGGCTCCTCCTACGAGCAGTACTTC; J gene: TRBJ2-7; clone size: many; D gene: TRBD2; V gene: TRBV3-1
CDR3 protein: CAISELPGAWLDNEKLFF; CDR3 DNA: TGTGCCATCAGTGAGCTCCCAGGGGCTTGGCTCGACAATGAAAAACTGTTTTTT; J gene: TRBJ1-4; clone size: -; D gene: -; V gene: TRBV10-3
CDR3 protein: CSVEGGLAGGPYTQYF; CDR3 DNA: TGCAGCGTTGAAGGAGGGCTAGCGGGGGGGCCGTATACGCAGTATTTT; J gene: TRBJ2-3; clone size: many; D gene: TRBD2; V gene: TRBV29-1
CDR3 protein: CASSAQGSYEQYF; CDR3 DNA: TGTGCCAGCAGTGCACAGGGGTCCTACGAGCAGTACTTC; J gene: TRBJ2-7; clone size: many; D gene: TRBD1; V gene: TRBV25-1
CDR3 protein: CSAREWGQGMGDTIYF; CDR3 DNA: TGCAGTGCTAGAGAGTGGGGACAGGGGATGGGAGACACCATATATTTT; J gene: TRBJ1-3; clone size: many; D gene: TRBD1; V gene: TRBV20-1
CDR3 protein: CASSTTGGWQYF; CDR3 DNA: TGTGCCAGCAGCACCACAGGAGGCTGGCAGTACTTC; J gene: TRBJ2-7; clone size: few; D gene: -; V gene: TRBV7-8
CDR3 protein: CASSWPQGLAGVTSTDTQYF; CDR3 DNA: TGTGCCAGCAGCTGGCCCCAGGGACTAGCGGGGGTTACTAGCACAGATACGCAGTATTTT; J gene: TRBJ2-3; clone size: many; D gene: TRBD2; V gene: TRBV7-6
CDR3 protein: CASRTLAGGYEQYF; CDR3 DNA: TGTGCCAGCAGGACCCTAGCGGGGGGCTACGAGCAGTACTTC; J gene: TRBJ2-7; clone size: many; D gene: TRBD2; V gene: TRBV6-1
CDR3 protein: CASSLDGAYEQYF; CDR3 DNA: TGCGCCAGCAGCTTGGACGGCGCCTACGAGCAGTACTTC; J gene: TRBJ2-7; clone size: few; D gene: -; V gene: TRBV5-1
CDR3 protein: CASSHGAGVLTEAFF; CDR3 DNA: TGTGCCAGCAGCCATGGGGCAGGGGTCCTCACTGAAGCTTTCTTT; J gene: TRBJ1-1; clone size: few; D gene: -; V gene: TRBV27
CDR3 protein: CASSRGTASYEQYF; CDR3 DNA: TGTGCCAGCAGCCGAGGGACGGCCTCCTACGAGCAGTACTTC; J gene: TRBJ2-7; clone size: many; D gene: -; V gene: TRBV5-4
CDR3 protein: CASSPSQTQYF; CDR3 DNA: TGTGCCAGCAGCCCCTCACAGACCCAGTACTTC; J gene: TRBJ2-5; clone size: few; D gene: -; V gene: TRBV12-3/TRBV12-4
CDR3 protein: CASLGNQNQPQHF; CDR3 DNA: TGTGCCAGCCTCGGGAACCAGAATCAGCCCCAGCATTTT; J gene: TRBJ1-5; clone size: -; D gene: -; V gene: TRBV2
CDR3 protein: CSAPTRANTEAFF; CDR3 DNA: TGCAGTGCTCCTACCAGGGCGAACACTGAAGCTTTCTTT; J gene: TRBJ1-1; clone size: few; D gene: -; V gene: TRBV20-1
CDR3 protein: CAISDPTSGGGTDTQYF; CDR3 DNA: TGTGCCATCAGTGACCCGACTAGCGGGGGGGGCACAGATACGCAGTATTTT; J gene: TRBJ2-3; clone size: few; D gene: TRBD2; V gene: TRBV10-3
CDR3 protein: CASSPGFRVRNEQFF; CDR3 DNA: TGTGCCAGCAGTCCGGGGTTCCGCGTGAGAAATGAGCAGTTCTTC; J gene: TRBJ2-1; clone size: many; D gene: -; V gene: TRBV6-5
CDR3 protein: CASSFSPGGGEQYF; CDR3 DNA: TGTGCCAGCAGCTTTTCCCCGGGGGGTGGAGAGCAGTACTTC; J gene: TRBJ2-7; clone size: -; D gene: TRBD2; V gene: TRBV6-5
CDR3 protein: CASSVGGDRGFQPQHF; CDR3 DNA: TGTGCCAGCAGCGTAGGAGGGGACAGGGGATTTCAGCCCCAGCATTTT; J gene: TRBJ1-5; clone size: many; D gene: TRBD1; V gene: TRBV9
CDR3 protein: CASSQVGRGLAEAFF; CDR3 DNA: TGTGCCAGCAGCCAAGTAGGTAGGGGGTTAGCTGAAGCTTTCTTT; J gene: TRBJ1-1; clone size: -; D gene: -; V gene: TRBV3-1
CDR3 protein: CASSEGALQPQHF; CDR3 DNA: TGTGCCAGCAGTGAGGGGGCGCTTCAGCCCCAGCATTTT; J gene: TRBJ1-5; clone size: many; D gene: -; V gene: TRBV2
CDR3 protein: CASSAVGQTENTEAFF; CDR3 DNA: TGTGCCAGCAGTGCCGTGGGACAGACGGAGAACACTGAAGCTTTCTTT; J gene: TRBJ1-1; clone size: many; D gene: TRBD1; V gene: TRBV2
CDR3 protein: CASSLPSTGSPLHF; CDR3 DNA: TGTGCCAGCAGTTTACCTTCGACCGGTTCACCCCTCCACTTT; J gene: TRBJ1-6; clone size: -; D gene: -; V gene: TRBV6-5
CDR3 protein: CASSVTSGGILWYF; CDR3 DNA: TGTGCCAGCAGTGTGACTAGCGGGGGTATATTATGGTACTTC; J gene: TRBJ2-4; clone size: few; D gene: TRBD2; V gene: TRBV7-2
CDR3 protein: CASSVAAYSNEQYF; CDR3 DNA: TGTGCCAGCAGCGTAGCGGCCTACTCTAACGAGCAGTACTTC; J gene: TRBJ2-7; clone size: -; D gene: -; V gene: TRBV9
CDR3 protein: CASSLGQSNEQFF; CDR3 DNA: TGTGCCAGCAGTTTAGGACAGAGCAATGAGCAGTTCTTC; J gene: TRBJ2-1; clone size: few; D gene: -; V gene: TRBV12-3/TRBV12-4